Below are 16 T cell receptor beta chains sequenced from a single sample in a study of blood T cell repertoires in COVID-19. TCRdb keeps only in-frame clones here, not all; method: immunoSEQ multiplex PCR. The sample holds 400,000 or so clones; around 87% are singletons and the top ten take approximately 1.8%. The sample comprised PBMCs or T cells enriched from blood (not recorded which). The receptors shown here come from a man in his forties in a cohort exposed to, infected with or recovered from COVID-19 (not recorded which).

The chain uses TRBV2 and TRBJ2-4; TRBD2 might be the D (5 bases). The CDR3 runs 13 residues. The germline V gene encodes CDR1 SNHLY and CDR2 FYNNEI. V lost 6 bases, J lost 7 bases, and 13 bases lay in between. CDR3 bases: TGTGCCAGCAGGAGGAGGCCCCAGAACATTCAGTACTTC. Protein sequence: CASRRRPQNIQYF.

The chain joins TRBV18 to TRBJ1-2, with TRBD1 matching 8 bases. The CDR3 consists of 12 residues. Germline-derived CDR1 and CDR2 are KGHSH and LQKENI. V was clipped by 3 bases and J by 6 bases; unmatched bases: 0. The CDR3: CASSPTGDGYTF. CDR3 nucleotide sequence: TGTGCCAGCTCACCGACAGGGGATGGCTACACCTTC. Full variable domain (remainder filled in from reference TRBV18 and TRBJ1-2): NAGVMQNPRHLVRRRGQEARLRCSPMKGHSHVYWYRQLPEEGLKFMVYLQKENIIDESGMPKERFSAEFPKEGPSILRIQQVVRGDSAAYFCASSPTGDGYTFGSGTRLTVV.

The V call is TRBV27, the J call TRBJ1-6; D not resolved. The CDR3 runs to 16 residues. The germline V gene has CDR1 MNHEY and CDR2 SMNVEV (reference sequence). V dropped 8 bases and J dropped 10 bases, with 24 bases sitting between them. The CDR3 region has the DNA TGTGCCAGCCCACACCCGTGGGGAGGCGAATTATCACCCCTCCACTTT. Encoded protein: CASPHPWGGELSPLHF.

This clone was seen only a few times. The rearrangement joins TRBV6-5 to TRBJ2-5; D is perhaps TRBD1 (6 bases). The CDR3 is made up of 13 amino acids. Germline V CDR1 and CDR2: MNHEY, SVGAGI. The ends were cut back, 6 bases at V and 2 bases at J, with 10 bases in the middle. The chain's CDR3 is CASRGALQETQYF. In DNA form, the CDR3 reads TGTGCCAGCAGGGGGGCACTTCAAGAGACCCAGTACTTC.

This chain connects TRBV5-1 to TRBJ1-4; D may be TRBD1 (6 bases). Trimming took 0 bases from V and 6 from J, leaving 6 bases between them. Germline loops: CDR1 SGHRS, CDR2 YFSETQ. CDR3 length: 13 residues. CDR3 sequence reads: CASSLDRDEKLFF. The DNA of the CDR3 is TGCGCCAGCAGCTTGGACAGGGATGAAAAACTGTTTTTT.

V and J are TRBV5-4 and TRBJ1-6; TRBD1 matches 8 bases. The CDR3 spans 15 residues. The junction had 5 bases not matched to a gene; V was cut back by 4 bases and J by 5 bases. Per germline, CDR1 SGHNT and CDR2 YYREEE (reference sequence). The CDR3 nucleotides read TGTGCCAGCAGCCGCCAGACAGGGGATAATTCACCCCTCCACTTT. It encodes CASSRQTGDNSPLHF. Complete variable domain (other parts from reference TRBV5-4 and TRBJ1-6): ETGVTQSPTHLIKTRGQQVTLRCSSQSGHNTVSWYQQALGQGPQFIFQYYREEENGRGNFPPRFSGLQFPNYSSELNVNALELDDSALYLCASSRQTGDNSPLHFGNGTRLTVT.

This clone was observed a single time. V and J are TRBV2 and TRBJ2-5; the match to TRBD1 covers 11 bases. The CDR3 covers 15 residues. V shed 3 bases and J 5 bases; nucleotides not matched to a gene: 5. Germline V gives CDR1 SNHLY, CDR2 FYNNEI. The CDR3 loop is CASSDRTGGLETQYF. The CDR3 coding sequence is TGTGCCAGCAGTGATAGGACAGGGGGCTTGGAGACCCAGTACTTC.

This rearrangement joins TRBV18 to TRBJ1-2, with TRBD1 matching 12 bases. CDR1 KGHSH and CDR2 LQKENI come from the germline V gene. The CDR3 is made up of 17 amino acids. The trim removed 3 bases at V and 2 bases at J, leaving 7 bases unmatched. The CDR3 sequence is CASSPSPGTGGNYGYTF. The DNA of the CDR3 is TGTGCCAGCTCACCCTCTCCGGGGACAGGGGGCAACTATGGCTACACCTTC.

The genes are TRBV30 and TRBJ1-2; the match to TRBD1 covers 8 bases. The V segment lost 3 bases and the J segment 7 bases; nucleotides outside the gene matches: 10. From germline, CDR1 is GTSNPN and CDR2 SVGIG (reference sequence). The CDR3 runs to 14 residues. The chain's CDR3 is CAWSPGQGVGGYTF. CDR3 bases: TGTGCCTGGAGCCCCGGACAGGGTGTAGGTGGCTACACCTTC.

V gene TRBV11-2 combines with J gene TRBJ1-1; D gene uncertain. The CDR3 has 17 residues. CDR1 is SGHAT and CDR2 is FQNNGV in the germline V gene. V lost 6 bases and J lost 0, with 20 bases in between. As DNA, the CDR3 is TGTGCCAGCAGACTCTTGGGGAGCAACCCATTGAACACTGAAGCTTTCTTT. Amino acid sequence: CASRLLGSNPLNTEAFF.

The chain combines TRBV5-8 with TRBJ1-2; 11 nucleotides line up with TRBD1. V shed 4 bases, J shed 7 bases, and the junction held 6 bases outside the gene matches. The CDR3 is 14 residues long. Germline CDR1 SGHTS, CDR2 YDEGEE. The CDR3 is CASSPGQGVRGYTF. The CDR3, as DNA: TGTGCCAGCAGCCCGGGACAGGGGGTCCGTGGCTACACCTTC.

J is TRBJ2-7 and V is TRBV5-1; perhaps TRBD2 as D (6 bases). CDR1 is SGHRS, CDR2 YFSETQ, per germline. This CDR3 is built from 17 residues. V shed 0 bases and J shed 9 bases, with 25 bases lying between them. CDR3 DNA: TGCGCCAGCAGCTTGGCCTCTCCCAGGGACTCGCCTTCGGGGCAGTACTTC. It yields the protein CASSLASPRDSPSGQYF. Full variable domain (remainder filled in from reference TRBV5-1 and TRBJ2-7): KAGVTQTPRYLIKTRGQQVTLSCSPISGHRSVSWYQQTPGQGLQFLFEYFSETQRNKGNFPGRFSGRQFSNSRSEMNVSTLELGDSALYLCASSLASPRDSPSGQYFGPGTRLTVT.

V is TRBV7-9 and J is TRBJ2-1; D may be TRBD2 (5 bases). The CDR3 runs to 12 residues. CDR1 is SEHNR and CDR2 is FQNEAQ in the germline V gene (reference sequence). V was trimmed by 5 bases and J by 10 bases, leaving 12 bases between them. CDR3 DNA sequence: TGTGCCAGCAGCCTAACGGGGATCGAGCAGTTCTTC. Encoded protein: CASSLTGIEQFF.

The genes are TRBV6-5 and TRBJ2-7; TRBD2 agrees at 7 bases. The germline V gene encodes CDR1 MNHEY and CDR2 SVGAGI. V dropped 5 bases and J dropped 4; count of bases not matched to a gene: 5. The CDR3 sequence is 13 residues long. The CDR3 coding sequence is TGTGCCAGCAGTCGGGACTATGATTACGAGCAGTACTTC. It encodes CASSRDYDYEQYF.

The DNA of the CDR3 is TGTGCCAGCACCACTAGCGGGAGGTTATTAGGGGAGACCCAGTACTTC. Its translation: CASTTSGRLLGETQYF. J is TRBJ2-5 and V is TRBV28; the match to TRBD2 covers 12 bases. J lost 5 bases, V lost 7 bases, and 11 bases had no gene match. This CDR3 contains 16 residues. Germline CDR1 reads MDHEN; CDR2 reads SYDVKM.

On this clone: Its ends do not fully match the called genes, so a read error is possible. The chain employs TRBV2 and TRBJ1-5; TRBD1 is a possible D gene (5 bases). CDR1 is SNHLY, CDR2 FYNNEI, per germline. CDR3 length equals 15 residues. Here the CDR3 reads CASREGEYSNQPQHF. The CDR3 DNA reads as TGTGCCAGCAGGGAAGGGGAGTATAGCAATCAGCCCCAGCATTTT.